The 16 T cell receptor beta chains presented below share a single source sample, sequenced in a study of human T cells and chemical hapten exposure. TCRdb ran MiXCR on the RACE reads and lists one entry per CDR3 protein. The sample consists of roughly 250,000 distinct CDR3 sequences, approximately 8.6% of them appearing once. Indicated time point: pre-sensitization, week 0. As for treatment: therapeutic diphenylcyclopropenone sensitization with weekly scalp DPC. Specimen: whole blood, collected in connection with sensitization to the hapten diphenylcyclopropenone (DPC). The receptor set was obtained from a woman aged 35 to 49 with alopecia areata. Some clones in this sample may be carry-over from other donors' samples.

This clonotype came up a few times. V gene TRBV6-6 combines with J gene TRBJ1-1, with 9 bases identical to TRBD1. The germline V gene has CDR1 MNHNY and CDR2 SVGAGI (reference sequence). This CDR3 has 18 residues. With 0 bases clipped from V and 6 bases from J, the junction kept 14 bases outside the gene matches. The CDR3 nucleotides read TGTGCCAGCAGTTACTCCCCGGCCGGACAGGGGTCTAGGGCTGAAGCTTTCTTT. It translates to CASSYSPAGQGSRAEAFF.

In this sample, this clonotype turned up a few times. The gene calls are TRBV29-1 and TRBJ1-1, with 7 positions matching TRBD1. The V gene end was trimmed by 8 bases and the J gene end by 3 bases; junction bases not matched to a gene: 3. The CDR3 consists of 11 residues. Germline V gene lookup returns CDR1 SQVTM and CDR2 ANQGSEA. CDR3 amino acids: CSSDRYTEAFF. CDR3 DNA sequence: TGCAGCTCGGACAGGTACACTGAAGCTTTCTTT. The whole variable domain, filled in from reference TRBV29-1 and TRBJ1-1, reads SAVISQKPSRDICQRGTSLTIQCQVDSQVTMMFWYRQQPGQSLTLIATANQGSEATYESGFVIDKFPISRPNLTFSTLTVSNMSPEDSSIYLCSSDRYTEAFFGQGTRLTVV.

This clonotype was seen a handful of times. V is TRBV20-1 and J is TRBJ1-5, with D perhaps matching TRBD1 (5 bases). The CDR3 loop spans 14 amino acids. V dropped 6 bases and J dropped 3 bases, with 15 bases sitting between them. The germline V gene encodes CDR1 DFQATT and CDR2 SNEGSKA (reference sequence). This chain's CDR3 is CSARRGDDNQPQHF. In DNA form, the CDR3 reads TGCAGTGCCCGCCGGGGCGACGACAATCAGCCCCAGCATTTT.

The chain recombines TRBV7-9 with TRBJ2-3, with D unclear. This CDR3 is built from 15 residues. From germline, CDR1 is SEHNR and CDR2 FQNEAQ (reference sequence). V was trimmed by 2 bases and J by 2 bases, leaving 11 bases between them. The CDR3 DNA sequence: TGTGCCAGCAGCTTAATGGAACACTACACAGATACGCAGTATTTT. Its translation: CASSLMEHYTDTQYF.

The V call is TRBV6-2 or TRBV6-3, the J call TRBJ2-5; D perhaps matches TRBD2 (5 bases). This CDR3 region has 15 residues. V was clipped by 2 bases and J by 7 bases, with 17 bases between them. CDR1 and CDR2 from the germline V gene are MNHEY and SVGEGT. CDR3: CASSYPEGGAGTQYF. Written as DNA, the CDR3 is TGTGCCAGCAGTTACCCGGAAGGCGGTGCGGGGACCCAGTACTTC.

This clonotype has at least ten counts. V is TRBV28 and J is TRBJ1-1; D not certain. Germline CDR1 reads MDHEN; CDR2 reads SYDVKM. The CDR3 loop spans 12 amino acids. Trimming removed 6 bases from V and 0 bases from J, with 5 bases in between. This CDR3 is CASSLMNTEAFF. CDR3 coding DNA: TGTGCCAGCAGCCTCATGAACACTGAAGCTTTCTTT. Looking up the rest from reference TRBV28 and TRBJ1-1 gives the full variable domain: DVKVTQSSRYLVKRTGEKVFLECVQDMDHENMFWYRQDPGLGLRLIYFSYDVKMKEKGDIPEGYSVSREKKERFSLILESASTNQTSMYLCASSLMNTEAFFGQGTRLTVV.

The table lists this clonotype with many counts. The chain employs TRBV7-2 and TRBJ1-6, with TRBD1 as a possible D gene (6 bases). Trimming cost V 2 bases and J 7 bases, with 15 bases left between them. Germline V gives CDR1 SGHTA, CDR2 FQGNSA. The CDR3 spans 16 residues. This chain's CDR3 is CASSLYFGGRNSPLHF. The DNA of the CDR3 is TGTGCCAGCAGCTTATATTTTGGGGGCCGGAATTCACCCCTCCACTTT.

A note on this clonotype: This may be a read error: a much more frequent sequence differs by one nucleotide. The CDR3 nucleotides read TGTACCAGCAGTCGATTGGGGGCTAACTATGGCTACACCTTC. Its protein is CTSSRLGANYGYTF. The gene calls are TRBV7-9 and TRBJ1-2; D might be TRBD1 (5 bases). Per germline, CDR1 SEHNR and CDR2 FQNEAQ (reference sequence). The CDR3 is made up of 14 amino acids.

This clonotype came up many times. For the CDR3, the DNA is TGTGCCAGCAGTCCAGGACAGCATCAGCCCCAGCATTTT. It is translated as CASSPGQHQPQHF. The chain links TRBV12-3 or TRBV12-4 to TRBJ1-5; TRBD1 is a possible D gene (6 bases). This CDR3 is 13 amino acids long. Trimming cost V 5 bases and J 5 bases, with 10 bases left between them.

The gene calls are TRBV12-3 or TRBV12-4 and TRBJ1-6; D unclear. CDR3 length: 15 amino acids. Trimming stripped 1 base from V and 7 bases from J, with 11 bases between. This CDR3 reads CASSLVPDGNSPLHF. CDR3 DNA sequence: TGTGCCAGCAGTTTAGTGCCGGACGGGAATTCACCCCTCCACTTT.

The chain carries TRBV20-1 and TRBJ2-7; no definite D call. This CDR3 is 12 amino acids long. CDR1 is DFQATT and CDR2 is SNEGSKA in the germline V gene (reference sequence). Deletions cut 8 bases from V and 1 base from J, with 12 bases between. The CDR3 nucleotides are TGCAGTCCTTTGAGTATTTCCTACGAGCAGTACTTC. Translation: CSPLSISYEQYF.

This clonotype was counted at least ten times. The CDR3 bases are TGTGCCAGCAGCTTAATGTCCTACGAGCAGTACTTC. It codes for CASSLMSYEQYF. The J gene is TRBJ2-7, the V gene TRBV11-2, with D hard to call. Germline values: CDR1 SGHAT, CDR2 FQNNGV. The V gene lost 2 bases and the J gene lost 1 base, with 3 bases spanning the gap. There are 12 residues in the CDR3.

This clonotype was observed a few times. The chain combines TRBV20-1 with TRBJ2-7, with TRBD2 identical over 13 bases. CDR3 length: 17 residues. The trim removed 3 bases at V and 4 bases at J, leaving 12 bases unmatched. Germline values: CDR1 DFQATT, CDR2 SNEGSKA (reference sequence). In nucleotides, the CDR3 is TGCAGTGCTAGGGAACTTGGACTAGCGGGAGTAGGGTACGAGCAGTACTTC. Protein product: CSARELGLAGVGYEQYF.

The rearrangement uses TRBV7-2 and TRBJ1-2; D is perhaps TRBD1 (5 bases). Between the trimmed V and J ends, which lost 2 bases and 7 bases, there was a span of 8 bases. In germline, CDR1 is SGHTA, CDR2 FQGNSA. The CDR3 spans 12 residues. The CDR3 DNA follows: TGTGCCAGCAGCTTATTCCAGGGTGGCTACACCTTC. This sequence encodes CASSLFQGGYTF.

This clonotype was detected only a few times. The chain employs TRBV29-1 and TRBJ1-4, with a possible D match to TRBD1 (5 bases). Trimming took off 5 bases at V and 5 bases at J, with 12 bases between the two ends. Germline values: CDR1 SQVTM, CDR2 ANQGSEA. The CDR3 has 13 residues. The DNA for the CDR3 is TGCAGCGTTTCCGGGGCTGGGAATGAAAAACTGTTTTTT. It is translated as CSVSGAGNEKLFF.

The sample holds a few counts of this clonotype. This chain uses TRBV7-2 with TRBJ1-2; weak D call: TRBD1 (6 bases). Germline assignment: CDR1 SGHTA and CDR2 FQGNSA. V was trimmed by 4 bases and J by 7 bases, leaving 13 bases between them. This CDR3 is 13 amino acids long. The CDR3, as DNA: TGTGCCAGCAGCTCTTACACAGGGTTTGGCTACACCTTC. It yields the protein CASSSYTGFGYTF.